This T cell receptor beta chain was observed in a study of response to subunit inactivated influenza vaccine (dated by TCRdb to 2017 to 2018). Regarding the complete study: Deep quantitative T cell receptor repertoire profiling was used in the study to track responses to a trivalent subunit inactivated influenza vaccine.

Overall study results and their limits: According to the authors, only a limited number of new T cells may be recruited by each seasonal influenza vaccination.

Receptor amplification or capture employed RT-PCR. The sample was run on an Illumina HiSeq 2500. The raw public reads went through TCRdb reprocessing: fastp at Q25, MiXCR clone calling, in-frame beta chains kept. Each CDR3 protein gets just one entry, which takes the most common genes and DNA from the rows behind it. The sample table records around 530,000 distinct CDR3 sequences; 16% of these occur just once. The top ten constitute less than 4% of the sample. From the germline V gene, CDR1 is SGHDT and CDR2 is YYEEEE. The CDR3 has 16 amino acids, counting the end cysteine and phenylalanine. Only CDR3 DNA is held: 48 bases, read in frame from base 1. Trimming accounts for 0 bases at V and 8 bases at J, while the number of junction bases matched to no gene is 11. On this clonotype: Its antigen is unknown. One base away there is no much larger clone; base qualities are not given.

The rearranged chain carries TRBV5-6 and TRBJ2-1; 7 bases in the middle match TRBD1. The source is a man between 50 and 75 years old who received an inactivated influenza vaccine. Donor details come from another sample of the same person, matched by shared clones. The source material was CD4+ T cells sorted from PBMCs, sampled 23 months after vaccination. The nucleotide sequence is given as TGTGCCAGCAGCTTGGGATTCGGGACAGCTTTCGATGAGCAGTTCTTC. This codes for CASSLGFGTAFDEQFF.